The 19 T cell receptor beta chains in this list originate from one sample, sequenced in a study of tumor and adjacent non-tumor tissue in lung cancer. Three rounds of nested PCR, following a modified ARM-PCR protocol, produced the TCRbeta library. In TCRdb, the multiplex PCR reads were re-called with MiXCR into one record per CDR3 protein. This sample has around 120,000 distinct CDR3 sequences, with 66% found just once. RNA was extracted from bulk tissue without any cell sorting. Material: lung tumor tissue. Receptors were obtained from a man younger than 45 with non-small cell lung cancer.

A word on this clonotype: A read error is likely, as this CDR3 ends without the conserved phenylalanine or tryptophan. It is unclear where the CDR3 begins or ends on the DNA, so no DNA is shown, and the CDR3 is as TCRdb lists it. The genes are TRBV11-3 and TRBJ2-3; the table's D call, TRBD2, was not checked against the DNA. 15 amino acids form the CDR3, both terminal residues included. From germline, CDR1 is SGHNT and CDR2 YENEEA. The CDR3: CASSDRLGSTDTPYS.

In its sample, this clonotype was seen once. V gene TRBV12-3 or TRBV12-4 combines with J gene TRBJ2-1; no definite D call. The CDR3 length is 14 residues. V was trimmed by 4 bases and J by 2 bases, leaving 9 bases between them. CDR3 sequence (DNA): TGTGCCAGCAGTTGGTGGCTCCCCTACAATGAGCAGTTCTTC. Translated: CASSWWLPYNEQFF.

With regard to this clonotype: A much more abundant neighbour one base away suggests this may be a read error. The DNA is left out, because the CDR3 cannot be placed on it with certainty; the CDR3 is given as TCRdb lists it. V usage is TRBV29-1 and J usage is TRBJ1-2. The CDR3 has 13 amino acids, counting both end residues. Germline CDR1 is SQVTM and CDR2 is ANQGSEA. CDR3: CSVDYTCYYGYTF.

Points on this clonotype: One end of the junction varies from germline; a read error may be responsible. This sequence joins TRBV11-1 and TRBJ2-1; 7 nucleotides agree with TRBD2. Germline CDR1 reads SGHAT; CDR2 reads FQDESV (reference sequence). The CDR3 spans 13 residues. CDR3 sequence (DNA): TGTGCCAGCAGCTATGGGACTAAGAATGAGCGGTTCTTC. It translates to CASSYGTKNERFF.

About this clonotype: It may be a read error: a sequence one base away is much more abundant. This chain links TRBV20-1 with TRBJ2-3; D remains unclear. From germline, CDR1 is DFQATT and CDR2 SNEGSKA (reference sequence). The CDR3 consists of 11 residues. CDR3 residues: CSPRFTDTQYF. In DNA form, the CDR3 reads TGCAGCCCGCGGTTCACAGATACGCAGTATTTT.

This clonotype was picked up one time. The V and J genes are TRBV29-1 and TRBJ2-7; D gene uncertain. In germline, CDR1 is SQVTM, CDR2 ANQGSEA. The germline V and J ends were trimmed by 3 bases and 4 bases, with 13 bases remaining between them. This CDR3 spans 13 amino acids. The DNA for the CDR3 is TGCAGCGTTGATAGGAGAAGCTCATACGAGCAGTACTTC. Its translation is CSVDRRSSYEQYF.

The chain recombines TRBV12-3 or TRBV12-4 with TRBJ1-2; a possible D gene is TRBD1 (6 bases). CDR3 size: 13 residues. Trimming shortened V by 8 bases and J by 4 bases, and 14 bases separated the two germline ends. In nucleotides, the CDR3 is TGTGCCAGCCGTCCCGGGACAATCTATGGCTACACCTTC. Amino acid sequence: CASRPGTIYGYTF.

This clonotype is a singleton in its sample. No conserved phenylalanine or tryptophan ends this CDR3, so it is likely a read error. The CDR3 DNA sequence: TGTGCCAGCAGCTTGCGGACTAGCGGGGGGCCTACTTACAATGAGCAGTTCTTA. This gives the protein CASSLRTSGGPTYNEQFL. The chain recombines TRBV5-6 with TRBJ2-1; the match to TRBD2 covers 14 bases. V shed 1 base, J shed 4 bases, and the junction held 7 bases outside the gene matches. The CDR3 consists of 18 residues. CDR1 SGHDT and CDR2 YYEEEE come from the germline V gene.

Of note for this clonotype: One end of the junction does not line up with germline, which may come from a read error. The CDR3 protein is CASSYSGGGENEELFF. The CDR3 nucleotides are TGTGCCAGTAGTTACTCGGGAGGAGGGGAGAATGAAGAACTGTTTTTT. The chain employs TRBV6-6 and TRBJ1-4; D might be TRBD1 (5 bases). CDR1 and CDR2 (germline): MNHNY, SVGAGI (reference sequence). CDR3 size: 16 residues.

Concerning this clonotype: A much bigger clone sits one base away, suggesting this may be a read error. J is TRBJ1-1 and V is TRBV5-1; D is ambiguous. In germline, CDR1 is SGHRS, CDR2 YFSETQ. Trimming pared 0 bases from V and 6 bases from J, leaving 9 bases between. The CDR3 covers 13 residues. CDR3 protein: CASSLAFDPEAFF. In DNA form, the CDR3 reads TGCGCCAGCAGCTTGGCCTTTGACCCTGAAGCTTTCTTT.

This clonotype came up many times. V usage is TRBV5-4 and J usage is TRBJ2-3; TRBD2 matches at 9 bases. Germline CDR1 is SGHNT and CDR2 is YYREEE (reference sequence). The length of the CDR3 is 15 residues. Trimming cost V 1 base and J 4 bases; bases outside gene matches: 4. Written as DNA, the CDR3 is TGTGCCAGCAGCTTGTCCGGCGGGGGGGCAGATACGCAGTATTTT. This sequence encodes CASSLSGGGADTQYF.

Concerning this clonotype itself: At one boundary the junction diverges from the germline segment, which might be a read error. This chain connects TRBV4-1 to TRBJ1-2, with TRBD1 as a possible D gene (6 bases). The CDR3 is 15 amino acids. In germline, CDR1 is MGHRA, CDR2 YSYEKL. The CDR3 DNA reads as TGCACCAGCAGCCAAGCTGGACAGCCGAACTATGGCTACACCTTC. It translates to CTSSQAGQPNYGYTF.

The chain uses TRBV20-1 and TRBJ1-5; 7 bases fit TRBD1. J gave up 5 bases and V 8 bases, and 15 bases lay outside the gene matches. The CDR3 consists of 15 residues. Per germline, CDR1 DFQATT and CDR2 SNEGSKA (reference sequence). CDR3 nucleotide sequence: TGCAGTACTCGGCAGGGGGGCGCGGGCGATCAGCCCCAGCATTTT. Its translation: CSTRQGGAGDQPQHF.

Notes on this clonotype: Its ends do not fully match the called genes, so a read error is possible. The CDR3 loop reads CTRSQAGLDTEAFF. The CDR3 region has the DNA TGCACCAGAAGCCAAGCCGGTCTGGACACTGAAGCTTTCTTC. The V call is TRBV4-1, the J call TRBJ1-1, with D possibly being TRBD1 (5 bases). The CDR3 totals 14 residues. Germline V gene data show CDR1 as MGHRA and CDR2 as YSYEKL.

This clonotype has only a few counts. A much larger clone differs by one base, so this may be a read error. The CDR3 region has the DNA TGTGCCAGCAGGGGGGACAGCCACACTGAAACTTTCTTT. It specifies CASRGDSHTETFF. The chain is built from TRBV6-2 or TRBV6-3 and TRBJ1-1; TRBD1 matches at 7 bases. Germline values: CDR1 MNHEY, CDR2 SVGEGT. The CDR3 length is 13 residues.

With regard to this clonotype: A much larger clone lies one base from this, so it may be a read error. The gene calls are TRBV4-2 and TRBJ1-2; 7 bases fit TRBD1. Germline-derived CDR1 and CDR2 are LGHNA and YNFKEQ. The CDR3 has 14 residues. CDR3 in amino acids: CTSSQETGTSGYTF. Here the CDR3 DNA reads TGTACCAGCAGCCAAGAGACAGGGACCTCTGGCTACACCTTC.

About this clonotype: Being one base from a much bigger clone, this may be a read error. The chain uses TRBV20-1 and TRBJ2-2, with D perhaps TRBD2 (6 bases). The V and J ends lost 1 base and 6 bases respectively, with 15 bases between them. Germline V gives CDR1 DFQATT, CDR2 SNEGSKA (reference sequence). The CDR3 runs to 15 residues. CDR3 coding DNA: TGCAGTGCTAGAGCTGGTACTAGCAGGCCCGGGGAGCTGTTTTTT. Its protein product is CSARAGTSRPGELFF.

This chain joins TRBV11-1 and TRBJ2-1; D tentatively fits TRBD1 or TRBD2 (5 bases each). Per germline, CDR1 SGHAT and CDR2 FQDESV (reference sequence). V was pared by 5 bases and J by 6 bases, with 23 bases between. The CDR3 is 17 residues long. CDR3 DNA: TGTGCCAGCAGCATCGGTGGGGACGTGGCGGTCCCCAATGAGCAGTTCTTC. This sequence encodes CASSIGGDVAVPNEQFF.

Note on this clonotype: This could be a read error, since a much larger clone is one nucleotide away. The chain uses TRBV10-3 and TRBJ2-3, with D perhaps matching TRBD1 (6 bases). The CDR3 sequence is 13 residues long. The V and J ends lost 10 bases and 2 bases respectively, with 13 bases between them. Germline loops: CDR1 ENHRY, CDR2 SYGVKD. CDR3 nucleotides: TGTGCCAGAGCGCGGACAGACACAGATACGCAGTATTTT. This codes for CARARTDTDTQYF.